One and the same sample provided the 28 T cell receptor beta chains below, sequenced in a study of radiotherapy plus CTLA-4 blockade in lung cancer. This table comes from immunoSEQ multiplex PCR, and its TCRdb copy is limited to in-frame clones, with some not included. The profile shows roughly 32,000 clones, approximately 70% of them singletons. This material consisted of peripheral blood, taken from a patient treated with radiotherapy plus ipilimumab. These receptors were taken from a human donor with non-small cell lung cancer who had stable disease on radiotherapy plus ipilimumab.

The rearrangement uses TRBV28 and TRBJ2-3; D is undetermined. The CDR3 is 18 residues long. Germline V lookup: CDR1 MDHEN, CDR2 SYDVKM. Trimming shortened V by 5 bases and J by 2 bases, and 23 bases separated the two germline ends. The CDR3 nucleotides are TGTGCCAGCAGTCCTACATTTCAGGCAGGCAAACTCACAGATACGCAGTATTTT. Translating it yields CASSPTFQAGKLTDTQYF.

This chain joins TRBV18 and TRBJ2-7; 11 nucleotides line up with TRBD1. The J segment lost 5 bases and the V segment lost 5 bases, leaving 8 bases of the junction unmatched. CDR1 and CDR2 (germline): KGHSH, LQKENI. This CDR3 contains 15 residues. As DNA, the CDR3 is TGTGCCAGCTCAAGACGGGGACAGGGGGAAAACGAGCAGTACTTC. Amino acids: CASSRRGQGENEQYF.

V gene TRBV18 combines with J gene TRBJ2-6, with unresolved D. Per germline, CDR1 KGHSH and CDR2 LQKENI. The V gene lost 3 bases and the J gene lost 3 bases, with 6 bases spanning the gap. The CDR3 has 14 amino acids. For the CDR3, the DNA is TGTGCCAGCTCACCGGGGTATGGGGCCAACGTCCTGACTTTC. Protein: CASSPGYGANVLTF.

This CDR3 is CASNGPSRTGELFF. The CDR3 DNA is TGTGCCAGTAATGGCCCATCACGAACCGGGGAGCTGTTTTTT. This chain connects TRBV19 to TRBJ2-2, with D unclear. Trimming left V 7 bases short and J 5 bases short, with 14 bases between. The CDR3 is 14 residues long. CDR1 LNHDA and CDR2 SQIVND come from the germline V gene (reference sequence).

J is TRBJ2-7 and V is TRBV7-9, with 9 bases fitting TRBD1. V shed 5 bases, J shed 2 bases, and the junction held 4 bases outside the gene matches. The CDR3 consists of 14 residues. The germline CDR1 and CDR2 sequences are SEHNR and FQNEAQ (reference sequence). CDR3 DNA: TGTGCCAGCAGCCAGACAGGGGGACCCTACGAGCAGTACTTC. It yields the protein CASSQTGGPYEQYF.

J is TRBJ2-7 and V is TRBV4-2; 10 bases are shared with TRBD2. The CDR3 has 17 amino acids. Germline V gene sequence: CDR1 LGHNA, CDR2 YNFKEQ. The J segment lost 2 bases and the V segment lost 1 base, leaving 8 bases of the junction unmatched. CDR3 DNA: TGTGCCAGCAGCCAAGGAGTTAGCGGGAGGTACCCCTACGAGCAGTACTTC. Translated, it gives CASSQGVSGRYPYEQYF.

The chain combines TRBV18 with TRBJ2-5; 9 bases line up with TRBD2. With V trimmed by 2 bases and J by 2 bases, 9 bases remained unmatched. This CDR3 contains 17 residues. Looked up from germline, CDR1 is KGHSH and CDR2 is LQKENI. This CDR3 reads CASSPIERLAAQETQYF. The CDR3 DNA reads as TGTGCCAGCTCACCAATAGAACGACTAGCGGCACAAGAGACCCAGTACTTC. The variable domain in full, with the rest retrieved from reference TRBV18 and TRBJ2-5, is NAGVMQNPRHLVRRRGQEARLRCSPMKGHSHVYWYRQLPEEGLKFMVYLQKENIIDESGMPKERFSAEFPKEGPSILRIQQVVRGDSAAYFCASSPIERLAAQETQYFGPGTRLLVL.

The genes are TRBV29-1 and TRBJ1-1; no definite D call. V was shortened by 1 base and J by 3 bases, with 3 bases between the two germline ends. The CDR3 spans 11 residues. Germline CDR1 is SQVTM and CDR2 is ANQGSEA. CDR3 bases: TGCAGCGTTGAAGGCTACACTGAAGCTTTCTTT. Translating gives CSVEGYTEAFF.

The rearrangement uses TRBV28 and TRBJ1-5; D remains unclear. The germline V gene encodes CDR1 MDHEN and CDR2 SYDVKM. The CDR3 is 13 amino acids. V shed 7 bases and J shed 5 bases, with 12 bases lying between them. In nucleotides, the CDR3 is TGTGCCAGCACCTCCAACGCGGATCAGCCCCAGCATTTT. Protein: CASTSNADQPQHF.

V is TRBV10-3 and J is TRBJ2-7; 10 bases map to TRBD2. Germline CDR1 ENHRY, CDR2 SYGVKD. The CDR3 sequence is 17 residues long. V lost 0 bases, J lost 6 bases, and 11 bases stayed unmatched. The CDR3 protein is CAISESILSGRAGEQYF. CDR3 coding DNA: TGTGCCATCAGTGAGTCCATTCTGAGCGGGAGGGCGGGCGAGCAGTACTTC.

The genes are TRBV9 and TRBJ1-1, with 7 nucleotides matching TRBD1. V gave up 3 bases and J gave up 1 base; unmatched junction bases: 3. From germline, CDR1 is SGDLS and CDR2 YYNGEE. The CDR3 has 14 residues. CDR3 loop: CASSAGQSNTEAFF. The CDR3, as DNA: TGTGCCAGCAGCGCGGGACAGTCGAACACTGAAGCTTTCTTT.

This sequence joins TRBV6-5 and TRBJ2-7; TRBD2 agrees at 8 bases. Germline trimming cut 6 bases from V and 2 bases from J; bases unmatched to any gene: 9. Per the germline V gene, CDR1 is MNHEY and CDR2 is SVGAGI. This CDR3 region has 15 residues. Written as DNA, the CDR3 is TGTGCCAGCAGCCCTCCGACGGGAGGGCCCTACGAGCAGTACTTC. As protein: CASSPPTGGPYEQYF.

The V and J genes are TRBV28 and TRBJ2-5, with 10 bases aligning to TRBD1. The DNA end favors TRBJ2-7, so the J call may be wrong. CDR3 length: 14 residues. Germline V CDR1 and CDR2: MDHEN, SYDVKM. CDR3 coding DNA: TGTGCCAGCAGTGGGGACAGGGGTTCCTACGAGCAGTACTTC. Encoded protein: CASSGDRGSYEQYF.

This sequence joins TRBV2 and TRBJ2-7; D is uncertain. The CDR3 consists of 16 residues. Per the germline V gene, CDR1 is SNHLY and CDR2 is FYNNEI. V was pared by 1 base and J by 4 bases, with 17 bases between. CDR3 in amino acids: CASSEVPPQVQYEQYF. In DNA form, the CDR3 reads TGTGCCAGCAGTGAAGTTCCTCCACAAGTCCAATACGAGCAGTACTTC.

This sequence joins TRBV19 and TRBJ2-7, with unresolved D. The CDR3 spans 16 residues. CDR1 is LNHDA and CDR2 is SQIVND in the germline V gene (reference sequence). V shed 5 bases and J shed 1 base, with 18 bases lying between them. In DNA, the CDR3 is TGTGCCAGTAGTCCCCGGACGGCCCTGCAATCCTACGAGCAGTACTTC. Its protein product is CASSPRTALQSYEQYF.

The chain uses TRBV5-1 and TRBJ2-5; D remains ambiguous. The J call may be wrong; the DNA end is better matched by TRBJ2-7. CDR3 size: 14 residues. Germline CDR1 SGHRS, CDR2 YFSETQ. The CDR3 DNA follows: TGCGCCAGCAAGAGCACGACACCCTCCTACGAGCAGTACTTC. This gives the protein CASKSTTPSYEQYF.

The J gene is TRBJ2-2, the V gene TRBV5-4; 9 bases line up with TRBD1. V lost 4 bases and J lost 2; bases outside the gene matches: 3. Germline CDR1 is SGHNT and CDR2 is YYREEE (reference sequence). This CDR3 is built from 15 residues. The CDR3 region is CASSTGGANTGELFF. The CDR3 coding sequence is TGTGCCAGCAGCACAGGGGGCGCAAACACCGGGGAGCTGTTTTTT.

This clone was observed a single time. Different DNA sequences within this sample yield the same CDR3. V and J are TRBV27 and TRBJ1-1; D is uncertain. Per the germline V gene, CDR1 is MNHEY and CDR2 is SMNVEV (reference sequence). This CDR3 region has 14 residues. V gave up 3 bases and J gave up 4 bases, with 12 bases separating them. The chain's CDR3 is CASSFSRWGTEAFF. Written as DNA, the CDR3 is TGTGCCAGCAGTTTTTCAAGGTGGGGCACTGAAGCTTTCTTT.

The chain is built from TRBV27 and TRBJ2-7; D call uncertain. The CDR3 consists of 12 residues. Trimming removed 6 bases from V and 1 base from J, with 7 bases in between. Looked up from germline, CDR1 is MNHEY and CDR2 is SMNVEV (reference sequence). The CDR3 DNA is TGTGCCAGCAGAAGGTTTTCCTACGAGCAGTACTTC. Protein sequence: CASRRFSYEQYF.

The genes are TRBV29-1 and TRBJ2-7, with D uncertain. Germline V gives CDR1 SQVTM, CDR2 ANQGSEA. This CDR3 has 11 amino acids. V lost 4 bases to trimming and J lost 3 bases, with 7 bases between them. The CDR3 DNA follows: TGCAGCGTTGTCGTCAGCTACGAGCAGTACTTC. Amino acids: CSVVVSYEQYF.

The V and J genes are TRBV19 and TRBJ2-1, with a tentative D call TRBD2 (5 bases). CDR1 and CDR2 from the germline V gene are LNHDA and SQIVND (reference sequence). Trimming pared 3 bases from V and 15 bases from J, leaving 12 bases between. The CDR3 spans 11 residues. The CDR3 nucleotides read TGTGCCAGTAGTATTGTGGGAGTGGTGTTCTTC. Residues: CASSIVGVVFF. The whole variable domain, filled in from reference TRBV19 and TRBJ2-1, reads DGGITQSPKYLFRKEGQNVTLSCEQNLNHDAMYWYRQDPGQGLRLIYYSQIVNDFQKGDIAEGYSVSREKKESFPLTVTSAQKNPTAFYLCASSIVGVVFFGPGTRLTVL.

Sample share makes this clone medium-sized. The chain carries TRBV6-6 and TRBJ1-3; weak D call: TRBD1 (5 bases). CDR1 MNHNY and CDR2 SVGAGI come from the germline V gene (reference sequence). This CDR3 has 13 residues. Trimming left V 6 bases short and J 4 bases short, with 10 bases between. CDR3 DNA: TGTGCCAGCAGGGGGCTCGTAGGAAACACCATATATTTT. This sequence encodes CASRGLVGNTIYF.

This clone was seen only once. The chain links TRBV5-8 to TRBJ2-5; TRBD1 matches 9 bases. Germline lookup yields CDR1 SGHTS and CDR2 YDEGEE. The CDR3 is made up of 16 amino acids. V lost 4 bases to trimming and J lost 4 bases; unmatched junction nucleotides: 11. The CDR3 DNA sequence: TGTGCCAGCAGCAAGGACTTAACAGGGGGCGCAGAGACCCAGTACTTC. As protein: CASSKDLTGGAETQYF.

This chain connects TRBV4-2 to TRBJ2-7, with 8 bases fitting TRBD2. V trimming: 0 bases; J trimming: 5 bases; junction bases outside the gene matches: 9. CDR1 is LGHNA, CDR2 YNFKEQ, per germline. CDR3 length: 16 residues. The CDR3 DNA sequence: TGTGCCAGCAGCCAAGAAGGGGAGCGGGAGTTGCACGAGCAGTACTTC. Its protein product is CASSQEGERELHEQYF.

The chain has TRBV19 and TRBJ2-2; 9 nucleotides match TRBD1. The CDR3 extends over 18 amino acids. After removal of 1 base from V and 4 bases from J, the junction contained 10 bases not matched to a gene. Germline-derived CDR1 and CDR2 are LNHDA and SQIVND (reference sequence). CDR3 in amino acids: CASSIGGPGQGLTGELFF. Here the CDR3 DNA reads TGTGCCAGTAGTATAGGAGGGCCGGGACAGGGACTCACCGGGGAGCTGTTTTTT. Drawing the rest from reference TRBV19 and TRBJ2-2, the complete variable domain is DGGITQSPKYLFRKEGQNVTLSCEQNLNHDAMYWYRQDPGQGLRLIYYSQIVNDFQKGDIAEGYSVSREKKESFPLTVTSAQKNPTAFYLCASSIGGPGQGLTGELFFGEGSRLTVL.

The chain employs TRBV6-1 and TRBJ1-2, with D maybe TRBD1 (5 bases). The CDR3 loop spans 14 amino acids. CDR1 is MNHNS, CDR2 SASEGT, per germline. Trimming shortened V by 5 bases and J by 4 bases, and 14 bases separated the two germline ends. The CDR3 region is CASSQQASGYGYTF. As DNA, the CDR3 is TGTGCCAGCAGTCAACAGGCGTCGGGCTATGGCTACACCTTC.

The CDR3 nucleotides are TGTGCCAGCACCTTGACAGGGAGCACTGAAGCTTTCTTT. Protein product: CASTLTGSTEAFF. The rearrangement links TRBV6-1 to TRBJ1-1; 7 nucleotides align to TRBD1. V trimming: 7 bases; J trimming: 4 bases; junction bases outside the gene matches: 6. Germline V gives CDR1 MNHNS, CDR2 SASEGT. The CDR3 spans 13 residues.

This clone was counted between two and nine times. V and J are TRBV6-6 and TRBJ2-1; D is unclear. The CDR3 is 13 amino acids. Per the germline V gene, CDR1 is MNHNY and CDR2 is SVGAGI (reference sequence). V lost 1 base and J lost 7, with 8 bases in between. CDR3 coding DNA: TGTGCCAGCAGTTACTTAGGTGAGAATGAGCAGTTCTTC. Translated: CASSYLGENEQFF.